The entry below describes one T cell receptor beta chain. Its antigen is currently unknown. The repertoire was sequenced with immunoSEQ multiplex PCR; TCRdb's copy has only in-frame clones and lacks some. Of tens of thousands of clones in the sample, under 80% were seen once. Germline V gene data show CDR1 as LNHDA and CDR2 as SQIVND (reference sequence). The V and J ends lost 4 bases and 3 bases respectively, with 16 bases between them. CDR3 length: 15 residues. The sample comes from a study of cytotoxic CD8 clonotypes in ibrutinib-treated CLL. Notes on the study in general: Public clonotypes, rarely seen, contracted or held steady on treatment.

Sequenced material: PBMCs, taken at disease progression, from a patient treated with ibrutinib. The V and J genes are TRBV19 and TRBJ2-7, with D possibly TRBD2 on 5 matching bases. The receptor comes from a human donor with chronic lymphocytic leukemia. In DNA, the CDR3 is TGTGCCAGTAGTACTCCCAGCGGATCAGTCTACGAGCAGTACTTC. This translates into CASSTPSGSVYEQYF.